This T cell receptor beta chain is drawn from a study of cytomegalovirus exposure and HLA in healthy donors (dated by TCRdb to between 2016 and 2019). Looking at the study overall: According to an earlier analysis of a few hundred of the donors, some 170 million T cells yielded some 120 million unique TCR beta sequences and approximately 300 Gb of sequence data. Roughly 300 gigabases of sequencing data and 75 million to 85 million unique TCR sequences made up an early release that covered approximately 620 HLA-typed donors. Of the 350 to 450 genotyped donors, 81% were placed in the genetic ancestry cluster associated with self-reported Caucasian donors. The aim of the study was to test whether cataloging public T cell receptors could identify signatures of past pathogen exposure. The T cell repertoires of several hundred subjects were profiled by immunosequencing and related to cytomegalovirus serostatus. In addition to the first cohort of around 670 subjects, a separate validation cohort of approximately 130 different subjects was used. High-throughput TCR immunosequencing, statistical association of individual TCRs with disease status, and machine learning were combined to predict cytomegalovirus infection status. In a later analysis, previously published TCR beta repertoires from about 640 donors were re-analyzed and high-resolution HLA genotyping was added so that TCR occurrence patterns could be studied. In the later analysis, no new phenotypic data were used to find candidate immune exposures; instead, reliance was placed on TCR beta sequences and their occurrence across donors. An earlier analysis of several hundred of the donors used high-throughput TCR beta sequencing to judge whether each TCR beta V gene segment behaved as functional or pseudogenic. Donor age, sex, ethnicity and CMV serostatus were collected together with the repertoire data. Genome-wide SNP genotypes for about 60% of the roughly 700 donors were used in a later genetic analysis, which treated that subset as a discovery cohort. Every repertoire in the discovery cohort had been generated on one and the same sequencing platform. HLA typing included class I and class II loci at four-digit resolution. Typing coverage varied by locus: about 629-640 donors for A, B, C, DRB1 and DQB1; under 550 for DQA1; some 610 for DPA1; under 490 for DPB1. Five DR-DQ haplotypes were treated as single units for association and clustering because of strong linkage in the cohort. Across 300 to 400 genotyped donors of the cohort, an average of about 240,000 unique TCR beta nucleotide sequences per donor were sequenced, and roughly 18% of those sequences were non-productive. Results the study describes overall, beyond this receptor: The earlier analysis of about 600 of the donors excluded some 15 rarely observed V segments, including chromosome 9 orphons, because counts were too low. According to a later analysis, parvovirus B19, influenza, CMV and Epstein-Barr virus appeared linked to several top co-occurrence clusters. A later genetic analysis reported fewer N-insertions in productive TCRs among donors in an Asian-associated ancestry cluster than the roughly 720-donor mean. In an earlier analysis of 587 of the donors, most TCR beta V segments appeared in productive rearrangements about 87% or about 30% of the time, broadly matching IMGT annotations. Immune exposure information for the cohort was limited to CMV serostatus. Correlated functional status among segregating V segments might be attributable to linkage disequilibrium, but an unknown experimental factor could not be ruled out. The study gave a list of about 150 TCR beta chains associated with cytomegalovirus. Because HLA typing was unavailable for some donors at each locus, only the typed subset was used in association tests. In vitro tests confirmed that a few of the cytomegalovirus-associated TCR beta chains recognize cytomegalovirus antigens. In a later analysis, HLA-associated TCR beta chains showed more clonal expansion and lower generation probabilities than non-associated chains that were equally common. In this cohort, only TCR beta chains were sequenced, and detectable features were limited by the absence of alpha or paired-chain data. Roughly uniform sequencing depth across donors was assumed in presence/absence analyses, although this assumption may not hold. While some public TCRs were present in many individuals, most TCR sequences turned up only very rarely across donors. In a later genetic analysis, a missense DCLRE1C variant was associated with V-gene and J-gene trimming of TCR beta chains, and the association was replicated in an independent cohort. Assigning TCR associations to individual alleles was difficult when HLA alleles, especially DR and DQ, strongly co-occurred. Some IMGT-functional V segments, including TRBV6-2 and TRBV6-3, could not be distinguished by the 87-base-pair reads and were therefore excluded. In a later analysis, most CMV-associated TCR beta chains were found to appear HLA-restricted, with HLA associations seemingly driven largely by CMV exposure. At a false discovery rate of 0.05, a later analysis linked 15,000 to 20,000 TCR beta sequences to specific HLA alleles. Cytomegalovirus status was reported to be diagnosed by the classifier with high specificity and sensitivity in both the original and validation cohorts. A group of highly shared sequence variants was considered likely to be a technical artifact of the sequencing pipeline. A later analysis found that TCR association rates varied across HLA loci, with DRB1 alleles showing the most associated TCRs and HLA-C alleles the fewest. The authors suggested that the approach could potentially be generalized to other disease states and immunological phenotypes. A further reported finding was that TCR beta sequences accurately predicted the HLA-A and HLA-B alleles for most subjects in the first cohort.

Receptors were amplified or captured by the immunoSEQ multiplex PCR assay. For the multiplex PCR, a mixture combining 60 forward primers for TCR Vbeta segments and 13 reverse primers for TCR Jbeta segments was used. A multiplex PCR assay on genomic DNA amplified the CDR3 region of rearranged TCR beta genes. On the Illumina HiSeq System, the amplified TCR beta libraries were sequenced as 87-base-pair reads. The original pipeline was this. In a later analysis, some 80 million unique TCR beta chains were counted across the approximately 620 repertoires, and approximately 9.9 million of these chains were shared by at least two donors. Raw reads were error-corrected and collapsed into unique sequences by a nearest-neighbor algorithm in which closely related sequences were merged to remove PCR and sequencing errors. V, D and J gene segments were assigned by aligning CDR3 sequences to IMGT reference sequences. For a sequence to be retained, at least a six-nucleotide match to both a V gene segment and a J gene segment was required. Rearrangements were classified as productive when the CDR3 lacked stop codons and remained in frame with V and J, and all other rearrangements were classified as non-productive. Following IMGT convention, CDR3 was defined as the stretch from the second conserved V-encoded cysteine to the conserved J-encoded phenylalanine. Sequences without an unambiguous match to a single V gene segment were excluded from the earlier analysis of about 630 of the donors. In an earlier analysis of approximately 610 of the donors, V segments were called functional above 56.7% productive rearrangements and were called segregating when the between-donor standard deviation exceeded 5%. A statistical classification framework was built for diagnosing cytomegalovirus status from the catalog of TCR beta chain sequences. V and J gene assignment, in a later analysis, came from comparing TCR nucleotide sequences with IMGT/GENE-DB human TR gene sequences. Using the TCRdist pipeline, a later analysis assigned CDR3 sequences along with most-parsimonious VDJ recombination scenarios. In a later analysis, each TCR beta chain was defined by its CDR3 amino acid sequence together with its V-gene family, and reads without a unique V-gene family were excluded. In a later analysis, 500 to 650 highly shared, low-generation-probability nucleotide sequences were removed to address suspected cross-contamination and a sequencing artifact. In a later analysis, a clonal expansion index for each public chain was calculated from normalized within-repertoire ranks of inferred template counts. In a later analysis, generation probabilities were computed with a VDJ recombination model fitted to out-of-frame rearrangements, and the resulting probabilities were checked against IGoR. In a later analysis, hypergeometric tests were used to score TCR-TCR, TCR-HLA and TCR-CMV co-occurrence, with a repertoire-size bias correction applied to TCR pairs. To estimate false discovery rates, a later analysis permuted the HLA or CMV assignments 20 times. In a later analysis, co-occurring TCRs were grouped with DBSCAN, and TCRdist sequence similarity was added when clustering was performed within HLA-allele-positive subsets. For co-occurrence clustering, repertoires with fewer than 30,000 or more than 120,000 public chains were excluded, along with four to six repertoires with anomalous nucleotide sharing. Held by TCRdb, this immuneACCESS table contains in-frame sequences only and omits some clones. Under half of the omission traces to an unresolved V gene where checked; the cause of the rest is unknown. That table supplies the V and J calls and clone size; D and trimming were determined from the DNA. The sample table contains some 160,000 clones; only one count was recorded for almost 80% of them. Under 1.5% of the sample is taken by the ten largest.

With respect to this clone: This receptor's antigen is unknown. No per-base quality is available; no much larger clone lies one base away.

V and J are truncated by 1 base and 1 base respectively, leaving an intervening sequence of 10 bases. Looking up the germline V gene yields CDR1 LGHNA and CDR2 YSLEER. The CDR3 runs 16 residues from the cysteine to the phenylalanine. Just the 48-base CDR3 DNA is kept, in frame starting at base 1. The cohort was made up of 500 to 800 healthy bone marrow donors. At the time of sampling, all cohort members were nominally healthy, though unrecorded immune exposures were likely present. The donor tested CMV seronegative, placing the donor among the 350 to 400 seronegative members of the cohort. Each donor provided a peripheral blood sample, and peripheral blood mononuclear cells were used for TCR beta sequencing. The Qiagen DNeasy Blood Extraction Kit was used to extract genomic DNA from the blood cell samples.

This chain joins TRBV4-3 to TRBJ1-4, with an unclear D gene assignment. Sequenced: PBMCs. This TCR was sampled from a male donor in good health and CMV-seronegative. The encoded CDR3 is CASSQGRRVTNEKLFF. The nucleotide sequence reads TGCGCCAGCAGCCAAGGGAGGCGGGTAACTAATGAAAAACTGTTTTTT.